Below are 25 T cell receptor beta chains sequenced from a single sample in a study of glioma-infiltrating T cells after dendritic cell vaccination. The assay was immunoSEQ multiplex PCR, and TCRdb's table has in-frame clones only and misses some. The sample lists roughly 70,000 clones, roughly 82% seen once, with roughly 2.2% in the top ten. Sequences were derived from blood, sampled before dendritic cell vaccination. The receptors stem from a human donor with glioblastoma.

The genes are TRBV6-5 and TRBJ1-1; the D gene is possibly TRBD1 (5 bases). CDR3 length equals 14 residues. V was pared by 4 bases and J by 3 bases, with 12 bases between. Looked up from germline, CDR1 is MNHEY and CDR2 is SVGAGI. The CDR3 coding sequence is TGTGCCAGCAGTTCCCCGCGGGGGGACACTGAAGCTTTCTTT. It is translated as CASSSPRGDTEAFF.

The chain links TRBV7-9 to TRBJ2-1; tentatively, D is TRBD1 (5 bases). In germline, CDR1 is SEHNR, CDR2 FQNEAQ (reference sequence). The germline V and J ends were trimmed by 1 base and 5 bases, with 18 bases remaining between them. The CDR3 has 17 amino acids. The CDR3 region has the DNA TGTGCCAGCAGCTTAGGTGGCTTGGCCAGGGTGGACAATGAGCAGTTCTTC. This sequence encodes CASSLGGLARVDNEQFF.

This clone was observed once. V and J are TRBV6-1 and TRBJ1-1; D unresolved. Per germline, CDR1 MNHNS and CDR2 SASEGT. The CDR3 runs 15 residues. V was cut by 5 bases and J by 0 bases, with 13 bases left in between. The CDR3 region has the DNA TGTGCCAGCAGTTTTTGGCCAATAATGAACACTGAAGCTTTCTTT. It encodes CASSFWPIMNTEAFF.

V gene TRBV2 combines with J gene TRBJ2-3, with D possibly matching TRBD1 (6 bases). V shed 8 bases and J shed 9 bases, with 15 bases lying between them. This CDR3 is 12 amino acids long. CDR1 and CDR2 from the germline V gene are SNHLY and FYNNEI. The CDR3: CASAVDSPTQYF. CDR3 nucleotide sequence: TGTGCCAGCGCAGTGGACAGCCCCACGCAGTATTTT.

The table lists this clone with a few counts. The junction does not match germline at one end; this may be a read error. Other DNA sequences in the same sample also yield this CDR3. The rearrangement uses TRBV5-1 and TRBJ1-6; TRBD1 matches at 9 bases. Germline V gene data show CDR1 as SGHRS and CDR2 as YFSETQ. The CDR3 length is 14 residues. Here the CDR3 DNA reads TGTGCCAGCAGCTTCAGAGGACAGGGGTTCGCACTCCACTTT. It translates to CASSFRGQGFALHF.

This chain links TRBV14 with TRBJ1-2; 9 bases are a match to TRBD1. The CDR3 has 15 residues. Germline assignment: CDR1 SGHDN and CDR2 FVKESK. The V gene end was trimmed by 3 bases and the J gene end by 5 bases; junction bases not matched to a gene: 7. CDR3 bases: TGTGCCAGCAGCCAGCGACAGGGGGTTGGGTATGGCTACACCTTC. The encoded protein is CASSQRQGVGYGYTF.

The V gene is TRBV12-2, the J gene TRBJ2-3; the table calls TRBD2, which could not be checked here. TRBV12-2 is recorded as a pseudogene. CDR3 length: 17 residues. The CDR3 nucleotides read TGTGCAAGTCGCTGCAGGACTAGCGAAAGTAGCACAGATACGCAGTATTTT. Its protein is CASRCRTSESSTDTQYF.

The chain couples TRBV5-1 to TRBJ1-1; 8 bases map to TRBD1. This CDR3 spans 13 amino acids. Germline loops: CDR1 SGHRS, CDR2 YFSETQ. V was pared by 5 bases and J by 10 bases, with 10 bases of the junction left unmatched. The CDR3 here is CASSRVQGDGAFF. The CDR3 region has the DNA TGCGCCAGCAGTCGGGTACAGGGGGACGGAGCTTTCTTT.

The chain joins TRBV5-8 to TRBJ2-1, with 12 nucleotides matching TRBD2. The CDR3 is 13 amino acids. V shed 4 bases and J 13 bases; nucleotides not matched to a gene: 6. CDR1 is SGHTS, CDR2 YDEGEE, per germline. For the CDR3, the DNA is TGTGCCAGCAGCAAACGGACTAGCGGGGACCAGTTCTTC. Its translation is CASSKRTSGDQFF.

The chain is built from TRBV6-5 and TRBJ1-2; maybe TRBD1 (5 bases). The V gene's germline CDR1 is MNHEY and CDR2 SVGAGI. CDR3 length: 16 residues. Trimming removed 2 bases at V and 6 bases at J, with 19 bases between. CDR3 protein: CASSYEGPPDSHGYTF. Here the CDR3 DNA reads TGTGCCAGCAGTTACGAAGGCCCCCCCGACAGCCATGGCTACACCTTC.

V gene TRBV6-1 combines with J gene TRBJ2-5; the match to TRBD2 covers 7 bases. There are 15 residues in the CDR3. The V and J ends lost 6 bases and 2 bases, in that order; junction bases with no gene match: 9. CDR1 is MNHNS and CDR2 is SASEGT in the germline V gene. The CDR3 DNA reads as TGTGCCAGCAGCGGGAGGAGTAGGGCTCAAGAGACCCAGTACTTC. Protein sequence: CASSGRSRAQETQYF.

The gene calls are TRBV19 and TRBJ2-5; 8 bases fit TRBD2. The germline gives CDR1 LNHDA, CDR2 SQIVND (reference sequence). The CDR3 consists of 13 residues. V lost 0 bases and J lost 9; bases outside the gene matches: 3. The CDR3 nucleotides are TGTGCCAGTAGTATAGACGGGAGGGAGGCCCAGTACTTC. Its translation is CASSIDGREAQYF.

The V call is TRBV7-8, the J call TRBJ2-7; TRBD2 agrees at 7 bases. The ends lost 1 base at V and 3 bases at J; junction bases unmatched: 15. This CDR3 spans 18 amino acids. Per germline, CDR1 SGHVS and CDR2 FQNEAQ. The CDR3 protein is CASSLVTGGGQRFYEQYF. The CDR3 nucleotides are TGTGCCAGCAGCTTAGTTACGGGAGGTGGGCAGAGGTTCTACGAGCAGTACTTC.

J is TRBJ2-1 and V is TRBV5-1; a possible D gene is TRBD1 (5 bases). Germline V lookup: CDR1 SGHRS, CDR2 YFSETQ. CDR3 length: 16 amino acids. V lost 2 bases and J lost 1, with 13 bases in between. The CDR3 nucleotides are TGCGCCAGCAGCTTACCAGACAAGGGGTCCTACAATGAGCAGTTCTTC. Translating it yields CASSLPDKGSYNEQFF.

This clone was detected once. CDR3 sequence (DNA): TGTGCCACCAGCAGAGAGGGAGGGACCCGGGGCTACACCTTC. This encodes CATSREGGTRGYTF. The V and J genes are TRBV15 and TRBJ1-2; TRBD1 might be the D (5 bases). The CDR3 sequence is 14 residues long. Germline V lookup: CDR1 LNHNV, CDR2 YYDKDF (reference sequence). Trimming pared 0 bases from V and 8 bases from J, leaving 13 bases between.

The DNA of the CDR3 is TGTGCCAGCAGCTTCAGAGGACAGGGGTTCGCACTCCACTTT. Encoded protein: CASSFRGQGFALHF. The rearrangement uses TRBV5-4 and TRBJ1-6; 9 bases line up with TRBD1. Germline lookup yields CDR1 SGHNT and CDR2 YYREEE (reference sequence). The J segment lost 16 bases and the V segment lost 2 bases, leaving 10 bases of the junction unmatched. CDR3 size: 14 residues.

The V call is TRBV14, the J call TRBJ1-1, with unresolved D. The CDR3 is 15 residues long. Germline-derived CDR1 and CDR2 are SGHDN and FVKESK. V was trimmed by 4 bases and J by 4 bases, leaving 16 bases between them. CDR3 in amino acids: CASSPERVGVTEAFF. CDR3 sequence (DNA): TGTGCCAGCAGCCCCGAGAGGGTCGGGGTCACTGAAGCTTTCTTT.

The V gene is TRBV18, the J gene TRBJ1-6; D is ambiguous. The CDR3 is 14 residues long. The germline gives CDR1 KGHSH, CDR2 LQKENI. The V end was cut by 8 bases, the J end by 10 bases, with 18 bases between. This chain's CDR3 is CASRPPAGNSPLHF. The CDR3, as DNA: TGTGCCAGCCGCCCTCCGGCCGGGAACTCACCCCTCCACTTT.

The DNA of the CDR3 is TGTGCCAGTAGTACCCGACAGGGGCCGGGTTACAATGAGCAGTTCTTC. As protein: CASSTRQGPGYNEQFF. The chain is built from TRBV19 and TRBJ2-1; 8 bases are shared with TRBD1. Germline V gene data show CDR1 as LNHDA and CDR2 as SQIVND (reference sequence). CDR3 length: 16 amino acids. The trim removed 4 bases at V and 4 bases at J, leaving 9 bases unmatched.

V is TRBV6-5 and J is TRBJ1-2; D is perhaps TRBD1 (5 bases). V was clipped by 0 bases and J by 2 bases, with 10 bases between them. The CDR3 length is 15 residues. Per germline, CDR1 MNHEY and CDR2 SVGAGI. CDR3: CASSYSGGRNYGYTF. For the CDR3, the DNA is TGTGCCAGCAGTTACTCGGGGGGGAGGAACTATGGCTACACCTTC.

There are a few counts of this clone. This chain uses TRBV2 with TRBJ1-4, with D unclear. Between the trimmed V and J ends, which lost 6 bases and 12 bases, there was a span of 14 bases. The CDR3 is 12 residues long. Germline CDR1 is SNHLY and CDR2 is FYNNEI. The CDR3, as DNA: TGTGCCAGCAGGCCCAGCAGGATGGAACTGTTTTTT. This gives the protein CASRPSRMELFF. The full variable domain, with the rest looked up from reference TRBV2 and TRBJ1-4, is EPEVTQTPSHQVTQMGQEVILRCVPISNHLYFYWYRQILGQKVEFLVSFYNNEISEKSEIFDDQFSVERPDGSNFTLKIRSTKLEDSAMYFCASRPSRMELFFGSGTQLSVL.

V is TRBV6-6 and J is TRBJ1-5; maybe TRBD1 (5 bases). CDR3 size: 16 residues. CDR1 MNHNY and CDR2 SVGAGI come from the germline V gene (reference sequence). V lost 2 bases, J lost 2 bases, and 13 bases lay in between. This chain's CDR3 is CASSYRQGGGNQPQHF. DNA of the CDR3: TGTGCCAGCAGTTACCGCCAGGGAGGAGGCAATCAGCCCCAGCATTTT.

To note about this clone: Other DNA sequences from this sample encode an identical CDR3 as well. CDR3 amino acids: CASSVGLAGDEQFF. CDR3 DNA: TGTGCCAGCAGTGTTGGACTAGCGGGAGATGAGCAGTTCTTC. This chain links TRBV6-1 with TRBJ2-1; 13 positions match TRBD2. The CDR3 spans 14 residues. The germline V gene encodes CDR1 MNHNS and CDR2 SASEGT. V dropped 4 bases and J dropped 8; count of bases not matched to a gene: 2.

The chain combines TRBV19 with TRBJ2-6; D unresolved. CDR1 and CDR2 (germline): LNHDA, SQIVND (reference sequence). V was trimmed by 5 bases and J by 0 bases, leaving 20 bases between them. The CDR3 covers 19 residues. CDR3 loop: CASSQDPGPSHSGANVLTF. CDR3 coding DNA: TGTGCCAGTAGTCAAGATCCAGGTCCCTCCCACTCTGGGGCCAACGTCCTGACTTTC.

The chain has TRBV9 and TRBJ1-3, with 7 bases matching TRBD1. The CDR3 contains 16 residues. Germline V gives CDR1 SGDLS, CDR2 YYNGEE. Losses at the gene ends were 4 bases for V and 1 base for J; bases not matched to a gene: 8. The CDR3 loop is CASSQGGGASGNTIYF. The CDR3 nucleotides are TGTGCCAGCAGCCAAGGAGGGGGCGCGTCTGGAAACACCATATATTTT.